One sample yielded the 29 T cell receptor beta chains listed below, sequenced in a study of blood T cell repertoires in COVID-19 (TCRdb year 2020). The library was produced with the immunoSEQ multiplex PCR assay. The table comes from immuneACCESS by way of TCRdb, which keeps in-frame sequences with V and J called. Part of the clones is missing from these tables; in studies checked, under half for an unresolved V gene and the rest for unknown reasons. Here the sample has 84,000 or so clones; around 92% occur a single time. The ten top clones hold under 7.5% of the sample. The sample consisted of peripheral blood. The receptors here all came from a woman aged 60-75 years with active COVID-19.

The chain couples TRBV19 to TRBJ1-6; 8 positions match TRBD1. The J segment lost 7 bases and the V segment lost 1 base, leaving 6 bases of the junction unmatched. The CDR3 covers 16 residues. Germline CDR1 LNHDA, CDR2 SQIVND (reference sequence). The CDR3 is CASSIAGGAQNSPLHF. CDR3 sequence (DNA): TGTGCCAGTAGTATAGCAGGGGGCGCGCAAAATTCACCCCTCCACTTT. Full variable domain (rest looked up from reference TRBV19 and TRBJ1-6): DGGITQSPKYLFRKEGQNVTLSCEQNLNHDAMYWYRQDPGQGLRLIYYSQIVNDFQKGDIAEGYSVSREKKESFPLTVTSAQKNPTAFYLCASSIAGGAQNSPLHFGNGTRLTVT.

The CDR3 reads CASSLQDQPQHF. DNA for the CDR3: TGTGCCAGCAGTTTACAGGATCAGCCCCAGCATTTT. The chain employs TRBV12-3 or TRBV12-4 and TRBJ1-5; D unclear. Trimming removed 2 bases from V and 5 bases from J, with 4 bases in between. The CDR3 is made up of 12 amino acids.

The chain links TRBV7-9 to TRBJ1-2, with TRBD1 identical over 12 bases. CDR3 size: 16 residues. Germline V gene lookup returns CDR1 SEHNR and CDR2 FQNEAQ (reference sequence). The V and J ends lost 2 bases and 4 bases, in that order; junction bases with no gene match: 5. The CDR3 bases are TGTGCCAGCAGCTTAAAGGAGGGACAGGGGGCCTATGGCTACACCTTC. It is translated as CASSLKEGQGAYGYTF.

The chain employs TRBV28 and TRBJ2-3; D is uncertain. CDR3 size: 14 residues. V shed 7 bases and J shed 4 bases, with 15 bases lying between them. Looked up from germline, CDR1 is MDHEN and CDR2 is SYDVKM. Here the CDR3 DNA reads TGTGCCAGCACCTCCTGGGCTCTGTCAGATACGCAGTATTTT. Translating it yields CASTSWALSDTQYF.

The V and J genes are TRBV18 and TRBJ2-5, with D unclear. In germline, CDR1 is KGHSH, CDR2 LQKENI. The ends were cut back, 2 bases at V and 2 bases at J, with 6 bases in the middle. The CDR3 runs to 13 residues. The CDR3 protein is CASSPTRQETQYF. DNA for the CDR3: TGTGCCAGCTCACCAACTCGACAAGAGACCCAGTACTTC.

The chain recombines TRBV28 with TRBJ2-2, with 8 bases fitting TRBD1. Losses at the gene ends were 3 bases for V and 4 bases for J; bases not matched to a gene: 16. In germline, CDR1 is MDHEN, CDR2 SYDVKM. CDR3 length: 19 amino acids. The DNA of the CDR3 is TGTGCCAGCAGTTTTATTGTCCCGAGGACAGGGCCGTCCACCGGGGAGCTGTTTTTT. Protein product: CASSFIVPRTGPSTGELFF.

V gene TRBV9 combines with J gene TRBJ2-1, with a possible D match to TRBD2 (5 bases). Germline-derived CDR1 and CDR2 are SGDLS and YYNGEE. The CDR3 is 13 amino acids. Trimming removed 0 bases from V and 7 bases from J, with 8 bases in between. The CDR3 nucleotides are TGTGCCAGCAGCGTAGCTAGCAGGAATGAGCAGTTCTTC. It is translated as CASSVASRNEQFF.

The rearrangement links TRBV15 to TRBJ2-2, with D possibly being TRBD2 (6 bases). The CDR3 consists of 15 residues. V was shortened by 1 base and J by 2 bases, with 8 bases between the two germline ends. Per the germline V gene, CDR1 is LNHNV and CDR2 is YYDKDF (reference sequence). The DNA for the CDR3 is TGTGCCACCAGCAGAGGGGGACTTAACACCGGGGAGCTGTTTTTT. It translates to CATSRGGLNTGELFF.

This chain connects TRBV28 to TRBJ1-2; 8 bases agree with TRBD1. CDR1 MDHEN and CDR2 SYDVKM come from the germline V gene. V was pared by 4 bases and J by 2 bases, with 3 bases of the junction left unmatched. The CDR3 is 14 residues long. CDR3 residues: CASSSDRGNYGYTF. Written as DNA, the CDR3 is TGTGCCAGCAGTTCCGACAGGGGCAACTATGGCTACACCTTC.

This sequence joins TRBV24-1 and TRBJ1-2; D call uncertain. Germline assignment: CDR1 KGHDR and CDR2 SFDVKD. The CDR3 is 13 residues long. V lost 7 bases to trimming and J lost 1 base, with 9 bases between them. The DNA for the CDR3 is TGTGCCACCAGCCGATCGAGTAACTATGGCTACACCTTC. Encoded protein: CATSRSSNYGYTF.

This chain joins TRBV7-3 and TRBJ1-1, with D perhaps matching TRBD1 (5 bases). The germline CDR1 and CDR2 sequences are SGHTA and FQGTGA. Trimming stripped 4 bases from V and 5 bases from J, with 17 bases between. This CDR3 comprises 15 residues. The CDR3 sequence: CASSSSSTGGTEAFF. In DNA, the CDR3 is TGTGCCAGCAGCTCCTCCTCTACAGGTGGGACTGAAGCTTTCTTT.

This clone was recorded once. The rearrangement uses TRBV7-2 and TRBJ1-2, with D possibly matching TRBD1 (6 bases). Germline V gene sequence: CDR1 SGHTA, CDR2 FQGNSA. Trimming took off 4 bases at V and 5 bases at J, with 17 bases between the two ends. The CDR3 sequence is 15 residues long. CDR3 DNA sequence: TGTGCCAGCAGCTCACAACTCGGGACAAGTTATGGCTACACCTTC. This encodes CASSSQLGTSYGYTF.

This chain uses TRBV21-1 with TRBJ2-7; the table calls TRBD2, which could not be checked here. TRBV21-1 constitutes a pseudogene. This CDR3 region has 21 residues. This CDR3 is CASTTIVKGTSGNGKRCEQYF. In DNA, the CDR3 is TGTGCCAGCACCACAATAGTCAAAGGGACTAGCGGGAATGGCAAAAGATGCGAGCAGTACTTC.

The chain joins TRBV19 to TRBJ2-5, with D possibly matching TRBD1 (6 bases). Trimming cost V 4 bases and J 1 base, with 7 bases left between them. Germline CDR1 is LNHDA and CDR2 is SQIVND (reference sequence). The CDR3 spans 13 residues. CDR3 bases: TGTGCCAGTAGTACGACAGGCCAAGAGACCCAGTACTTC. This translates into CASSTTGQETQYF.

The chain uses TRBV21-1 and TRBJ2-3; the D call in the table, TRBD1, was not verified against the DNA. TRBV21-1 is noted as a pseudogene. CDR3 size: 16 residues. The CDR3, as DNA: TGTGCCAGCAGCCGTCTATTTGGGACAGGGGTAGATACGCAGTATTTT. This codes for CASSRLFGTGVDTQYF.

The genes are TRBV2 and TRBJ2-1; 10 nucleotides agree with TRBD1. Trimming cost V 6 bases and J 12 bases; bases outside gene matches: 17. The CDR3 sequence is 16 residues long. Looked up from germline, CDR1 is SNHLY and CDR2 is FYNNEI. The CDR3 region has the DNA TGTGCCAGCAGCCCGGGGGGACAGGGGACGATATCCGGGCAGTTCTTC. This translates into CASSPGGQGTISGQFF.

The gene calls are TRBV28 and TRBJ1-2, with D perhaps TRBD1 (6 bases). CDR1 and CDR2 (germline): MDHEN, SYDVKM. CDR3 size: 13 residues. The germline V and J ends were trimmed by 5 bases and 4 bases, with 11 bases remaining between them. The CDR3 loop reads CASSPGTPYGYTF. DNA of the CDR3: TGTGCCAGCAGTCCCGGGACACCCTATGGCTACACCTTC.

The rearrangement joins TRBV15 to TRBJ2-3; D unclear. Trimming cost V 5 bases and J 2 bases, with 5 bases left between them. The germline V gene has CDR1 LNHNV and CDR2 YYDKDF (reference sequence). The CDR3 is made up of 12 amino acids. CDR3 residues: CATSAYTDTQYF. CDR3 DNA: TGTGCCACCAGCGCGTACACAGATACGCAGTATTTT.

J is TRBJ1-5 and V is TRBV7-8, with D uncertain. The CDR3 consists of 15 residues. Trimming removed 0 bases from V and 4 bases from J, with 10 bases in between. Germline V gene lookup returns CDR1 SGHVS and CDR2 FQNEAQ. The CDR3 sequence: CASSLAFGENQPQHF. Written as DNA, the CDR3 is TGTGCCAGCAGCTTAGCGTTCGGGGAGAATCAGCCCCAGCATTTT.

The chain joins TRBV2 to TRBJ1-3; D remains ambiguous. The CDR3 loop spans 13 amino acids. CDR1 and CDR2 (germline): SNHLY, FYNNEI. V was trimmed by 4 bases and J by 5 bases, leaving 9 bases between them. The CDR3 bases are TGTGCCAGCAGTGTTGGCGACAGAAACACCATATATTTT. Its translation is CASSVGDRNTIYF.

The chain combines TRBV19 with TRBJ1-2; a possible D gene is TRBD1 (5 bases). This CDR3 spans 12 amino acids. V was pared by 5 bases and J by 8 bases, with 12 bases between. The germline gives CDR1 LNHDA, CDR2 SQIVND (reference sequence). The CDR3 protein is CASSFTGYGYTF. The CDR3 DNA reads TGTGCCAGTAGTTTCACAGGATACGGCTACACCTTC.

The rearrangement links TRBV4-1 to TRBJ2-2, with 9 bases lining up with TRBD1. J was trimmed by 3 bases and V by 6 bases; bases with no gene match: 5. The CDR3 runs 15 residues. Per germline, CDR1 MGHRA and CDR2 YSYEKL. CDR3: CASRKGTGYTGELFF. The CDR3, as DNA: TGCGCCAGCAGGAAAGGGACAGGGTACACCGGGGAGCTGTTTTTT.

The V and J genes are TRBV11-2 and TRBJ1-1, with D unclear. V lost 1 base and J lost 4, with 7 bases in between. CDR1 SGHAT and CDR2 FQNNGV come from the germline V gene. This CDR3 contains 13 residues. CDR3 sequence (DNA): TGTGCCAGCAGCTTAGCACAGCCCACTGAAGCTTTCTTT. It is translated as CASSLAQPTEAFF.

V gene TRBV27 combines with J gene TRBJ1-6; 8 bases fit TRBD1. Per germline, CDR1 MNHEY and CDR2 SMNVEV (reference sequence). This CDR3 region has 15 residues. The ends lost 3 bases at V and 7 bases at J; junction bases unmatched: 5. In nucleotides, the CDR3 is TGTGCCAGCAGTTTTCTGGACAGGGAGAATTCACCCCTCCACTTT. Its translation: CASSFLDRENSPLHF.

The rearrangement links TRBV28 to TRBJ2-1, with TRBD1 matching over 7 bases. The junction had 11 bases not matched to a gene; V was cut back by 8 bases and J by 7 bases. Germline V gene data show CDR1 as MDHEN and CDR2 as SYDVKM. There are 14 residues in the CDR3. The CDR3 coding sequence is TGTGCCAGCTTTACAGGGGTCGGGCAGAATGAGCAGTTCTTC. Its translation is CASFTGVGQNEQFF.

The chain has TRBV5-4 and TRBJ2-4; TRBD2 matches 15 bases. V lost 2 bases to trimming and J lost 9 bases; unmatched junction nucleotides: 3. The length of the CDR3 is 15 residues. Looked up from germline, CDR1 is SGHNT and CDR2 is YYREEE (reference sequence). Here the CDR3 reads CASSLGTSGRFIQYF. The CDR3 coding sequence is TGTGCCAGCAGCTTAGGGACTAGCGGGAGGTTCATTCAGTACTTC.

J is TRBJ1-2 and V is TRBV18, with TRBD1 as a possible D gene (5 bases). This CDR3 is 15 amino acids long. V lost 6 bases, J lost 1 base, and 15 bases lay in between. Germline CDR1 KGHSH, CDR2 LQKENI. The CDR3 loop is CASSPTGDVNYGYTF. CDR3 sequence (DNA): TGTGCCAGCTCGCCGACGGGGGACGTTAACTATGGCTACACCTTC.

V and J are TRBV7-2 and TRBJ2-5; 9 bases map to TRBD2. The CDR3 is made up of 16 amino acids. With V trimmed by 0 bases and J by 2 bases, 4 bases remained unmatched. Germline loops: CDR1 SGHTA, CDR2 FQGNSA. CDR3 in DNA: TGTGCCAGCAGCTTAGCGCTAGCGGGGACTCAAGAGACCCAGTACTTC. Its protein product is CASSLALAGTQETQYF.

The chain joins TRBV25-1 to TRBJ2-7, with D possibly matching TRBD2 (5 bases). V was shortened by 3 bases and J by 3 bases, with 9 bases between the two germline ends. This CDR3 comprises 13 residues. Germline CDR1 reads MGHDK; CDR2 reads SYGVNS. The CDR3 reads CASSDSSSYEQYF. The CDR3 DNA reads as TGTGCCAGCAGTGATTCTAGCAGCTACGAGCAGTACTTC.